This T cell receptor beta chain was captured in a study of STAT5B mutations in CD4+ large granular lymphocyte leukemia. Findings and caveats of the study: CD4-sorted patient repertoires seemed more clonal than healthy CD4+ repertoires. Top patient clones used TRBV06 genes more often: 8/27 versus 2/35 in controls.

Some clones are missing from TCRdb's copy, which holds only in-frame ones; the method was immunoSEQ multiplex PCR. The sample shows over 20,000 clones, approximately 80% of them seen only once. In regard to this clone: Its cognate antigen is unknown. One end of the junction fails to match germline, which may point to a read error.

CDR3 size: 11 residues. CDR1 and CDR2 (germline): KGHSH, LQKENI. The TCR originated in a human donor in good health. This chain links TRBV18 with TRBJ2-2; possibly TRBD2 for D (5 bases). Sequenced material: CD4+ T cells from blood buffy coats. DNA for the CDR3: TGTGCCAGCTCACTTCGCGGGCAGCTGTTTTTT. Translated: CASSLRGQLFF. The complete variable domain, with remaining parts taken from reference TRBV18 and TRBJ2-2, reads NAGVMQNPRHLVRRRGQEARLRCSPMKGHSHVYWYRQLPEEGLKFMVYLQKENIIDESGMPKERFSAEFPKEGPSILRIQQVVRGDSAAYFCASSLRGQLFFGEGSRLTVL.